These 14 T cell receptor beta chains came from one sample sequenced in a study of graft-versus-host responses after intestinal transplantation. Clones were sequenced by immunoSEQ multiplex PCR, and TCRdb holds only the in-frame ones, with some missing. This sample has around 110,000 clones, with 90% to 95% found just once. Their antigen targets remain unknown. The sequencing used unstimulated CD8+ T cells sorted from spleen or lymph node cells, collected before transplant. Receptor source: a human donor who was the organ donor for an intestinal transplant.

This clone was recorded only once. The chain recombines TRBV4-3 with TRBJ1-2; D is unresolved. V lost 4 bases to trimming and J lost 7 bases, with 13 bases between them. Germline V gene data show CDR1 as LGHNA and CDR2 as YSLEER. The CDR3 runs 13 residues. The CDR3 spells CASSPDGASGYTF. The CDR3, as DNA: TGCGCCAGCAGCCCGGACGGCGCCTCTGGCTACACCTTC.

The CDR3 DNA follows: TGTGCCAGCAGCTCTGACAGGGGGTACGAGCAGTACTTC. It codes for CASSSDRGYEQYF. The rearrangement uses TRBV13 and TRBJ2-7, with TRBD1 matching 9 bases. V was pared by 4 bases and J by 4 bases, with 2 bases of the junction left unmatched. Germline CDR1 reads PRHDT; CDR2 reads FYEKMQ (reference sequence). The CDR3 is made up of 13 amino acids.

The rearrangement links TRBV5-1 to TRBJ1-1; D call uncertain. Germline-derived CDR1 and CDR2 are SGHRS and YFSETQ. There are 16 residues in the CDR3. Trimming removed 2 bases from V and 3 bases from J, with 17 bases in between. As DNA, the CDR3 is TGCGCCAGCAGCTTATCGACAATGACGCCGGACACTGAAGCTTTCTTT. Its translation is CASSLSTMTPDTEAFF. The whole variable domain, filled in from reference TRBV5-1 and TRBJ1-1, reads KAGVTQTPRYLIKTRGQQVTLSCSPISGHRSVSWYQQTPGQGLQFLFEYFSETQRNKGNFPGRFSGRQFSNSRSEMNVSTLELGDSALYLCASSLSTMTPDTEAFFGQGTRLTVV.

J is TRBJ1-1 and V is TRBV13; D call uncertain. The CDR3 is made up of 13 amino acids. Per the germline V gene, CDR1 is PRHDT and CDR2 is FYEKMQ (reference sequence). The V end was cut by 0 bases, the J end by 7 bases, with 9 bases between. DNA for the CDR3: TGTGCCAGCAGCTTAGGCAGGAGGGTTGAAGCTTTCTTT. Protein product: CASSLGRRVEAFF.

CDR3: CASSLDTEAFF. In DNA form, the CDR3 reads TGTGCCAGCAGCTTAGACACTGAAGCTTTCTTT. This chain connects TRBV5-6 to TRBJ1-1; D not resolved. Germline V CDR1 and CDR2: SGHDT, YYEEEE. CDR3 length: 11 residues. The V gene lost 2 bases and the J gene lost 3 bases, with 2 bases spanning the gap.

The chain uses TRBV5-6 and TRBJ2-7; D perhaps matches TRBD2 (5 bases). Germline CDR1 SGHDT, CDR2 YYEEEE. V was cut by 0 bases and J by 1 base, with 8 bases left in between. CDR3 length equals 14 residues. The CDR3 here is CASSLGTYSYEQYF. CDR3 nucleotides: TGTGCCAGCAGCTTGGGGACTTATTCCTACGAGCAGTACTTC. The full variable domain, its missing parts supplied by reference TRBV5-6 and TRBJ2-7, is DAGVTQSPTHLIKTRGQQVTLRCSPKSGHDTVSWYQQALGQGPQFIFQYYEEEERQRGNFPDRFSGHQFPNYSSELNVNALLLGDSALYLCASSLGTYSYEQYFGPGTRLTVT.

The rearrangement joins TRBV5-4 to TRBJ2-2; 8 bases line up with TRBD2. Germline trimming cut 2 bases from V and 4 bases from J; bases unmatched to any gene: 7. The CDR3 is 16 residues long. Germline CDR1 reads SGHNT; CDR2 reads YYREEE (reference sequence). The CDR3: CASSFLSGISTGELFF. The CDR3 coding sequence is TGTGCCAGCAGCTTCCTTAGCGGGATCAGCACCGGGGAGCTGTTTTTT.

The genes are TRBV11-2 and TRBJ2-1; a weak D match, TRBD1 (6 bases). The CDR3 has 14 residues. Germline CDR1 reads SGHAT; CDR2 reads FQNNGV. Trimming pared 4 bases from V and 3 bases from J, leaving 10 bases between. The CDR3 DNA reads as TGTGCCAGCAGCTACTGGGACATCTACAATGAGCAGTTCTTC. Its protein is CASSYWDIYNEQFF.

The chain employs TRBV5-6 and TRBJ2-4; D is unresolved. The germline V and J ends were trimmed by 1 base and 0 bases, with 17 bases remaining between them. The CDR3 is made up of 18 amino acids. Germline V gene data show CDR1 as SGHDT and CDR2 as YYEEEE. The CDR3 here is CASSLFFGRSLAKNIQYF. In DNA form, the CDR3 reads TGTGCCAGCAGCTTGTTTTTTGGGCGGTCACTAGCCAAAAACATTCAGTACTTC.

The J gene is TRBJ2-3, the V gene TRBV5-4, with D perhaps assigned TRBD1 or TRBD2 (7 bases each). The CDR3 has 16 amino acids. Germline V gives CDR1 SGHNT, CDR2 YYREEE (reference sequence). Trimming shortened V by 4 bases and J by 3 bases, and 18 bases separated the two germline ends. The CDR3 sequence is CASSLQGGGRTDTQYF. The CDR3 DNA is TGTGCCAGCAGCCTCCAAGGGGGCGGGAGAACAGATACGCAGTATTTT. Full variable domain (remainder filled in from reference TRBV5-4 and TRBJ2-3): ETGVTQSPTHLIKTRGQQVTLRCSSQSGHNTVSWYQQALGQGPQFIFQYYREEENGRGNFPPRFSGLQFPNYSSELNVNALELDDSALYLCASSLQGGGRTDTQYFGPGTRLTVL.

The rearrangement uses TRBV28 and TRBJ2-7, with D tentatively TRBD2 (7 bases). Deletions cut 2 bases from V and 2 bases from J, with 13 bases between. This CDR3 has 15 residues. Germline V lookup: CDR1 MDHEN, CDR2 SYDVKM. CDR3 coding DNA: TGTGCCAGCAGTTTAAGGGGGAGGGGGACCTACGAGCAGTACTTC. It yields the protein CASSLRGRGTYEQYF.

This clone showed up just once. This chain joins TRBV7-8 and TRBJ1-2, with D possibly matching TRBD1 (6 bases). The V end lost 4 bases, the J end lost 1 base, and 13 bases lay between the germline ends. The CDR3 has 15 residues. Per germline, CDR1 SGHVS and CDR2 FQNEAQ. CDR3 amino acids: CASSSEQGFNYGYTF. DNA of the CDR3: TGTGCCAGCAGCTCAGAACAGGGTTTTAACTATGGCTACACCTTC.

V and J are TRBV28 and TRBJ2-3; possibly TRBD1 for D (5 bases). Germline loops: CDR1 MDHEN, CDR2 SYDVKM. The V and J ends lost 3 bases and 0 bases respectively, with 10 bases between them. The CDR3 consists of 15 residues. In DNA form, the CDR3 reads TGTGCCAGCAGTTTTAGGGGAAGAAGCACAGATACGCAGTATTTT. This translates into CASSFRGRSTDTQYF.

This clone turned up a few times. This chain links TRBV4-1 with TRBJ2-1; D gene ambiguous. The CDR3 has 12 residues. With 1 base removed from V and 4 bases from J, the gap between germline ends came to 2 bases. Per the germline V gene, CDR1 is MGHRA and CDR2 is YSYEKL. CDR3 in amino acids: CASSQGYNEQFF. The DNA of the CDR3 is TGCGCCAGCAGCCAAGGGTACAATGAGCAGTTCTTC.